The 27 T cell receptor beta chains reported below all come from one sample, sequenced in a study of blood T cell repertoires in COVID-19. Sequenced by immunoSEQ multiplex PCR; TCRdb stores in-frame clones only, minus some. Here the sample spans about 270,000 clones, around 93% being singletons. Sequencing input: PBMCs or T cells enriched from blood (not recorded which). These receptors were collected from a man aged 35 to 55 who had been exposed to COVID-19.

There are a few counts of this clone. CDR3 sequence reads: CASSQRTSGTSDTQYF. CDR3 bases: TGTGCCAGCAGTCAGCGGACTAGCGGGACCTCAGATACGCAGTATTTT. The chain carries TRBV6-2 or TRBV6-3 and TRBJ2-3; 12 nucleotides align to TRBD2. V was clipped by 5 bases and J by 4 bases; unmatched bases: 7. This CDR3 region has 16 residues. From germline, CDR1 is MNHEY and CDR2 SVGEGT.

The rearrangement links TRBV2 to TRBJ2-5; 11 positions agree with TRBD1. Germline CDR1 reads SNHLY; CDR2 reads FYNNEI. The CDR3 is made up of 15 amino acids. With V trimmed by 8 bases and J by 7 bases, 12 bases remained unmatched. The CDR3, as DNA: TGTGCCAGCGGGCGGGACAGGGGGAGATTGGCGACCCAGTACTTC. This codes for CASGRDRGRLATQYF. Together with reference TRBV2 and TRBJ2-5, the CDR3 gives the full variable domain: EPEVTQTPSHQVTQMGQEVILRCVPISNHLYFYWYRQILGQKVEFLVSFYNNEISEKSEIFDDQFSVERPDGSNFTLKIRSTKLEDSAMYFCASGRDRGRLATQYFGPGTRLLVL.

CDR3 nucleotide sequence: TGCGCCAGCAGCCGCGGCCAGAGGACCGGGGAGCTGTTTTTT. Protein product: CASSRGQRTGELFF. J is TRBJ2-2 and V is TRBV4-1; the D is unclear. This CDR3 spans 14 amino acids. V was cut by 4 bases and J by 5 bases, with 11 bases left in between. Germline V gives CDR1 MGHRA, CDR2 YSYEKL.

The chain recombines TRBV5-1 with TRBJ1-1; 10 bases are shared with TRBD1. This CDR3 has 13 residues. Per the germline V gene, CDR1 is SGHRS and CDR2 is YFSETQ. J gave up 8 bases and V 1 base, and 2 bases lay outside the gene matches. CDR3 nucleotide sequence: TGCGCCAGCAGCTTGAGGGACAGGGGCGAAGCTTTCTTT. Translating gives CASSLRDRGEAFF.

Remarks on this clone: Within the sample, other DNA sequences also encode this same CDR3. The chain is built from TRBV19 and TRBJ2-7; D is perhaps TRBD2 (5 bases). The CDR3 runs to 13 residues. Germline V lookup: CDR1 LNHDA, CDR2 SQIVND (reference sequence). Trimming took 2 bases from V and 1 from J, leaving 6 bases between them. The CDR3 region is CASSITGSYEQYF. The CDR3 region has the DNA TGTGCCAGTAGTATAACGGGATCCTACGAGCAGTACTTC.

This chain connects TRBV27 to TRBJ2-1; D is possibly TRBD2 (6 bases). The CDR3 is 16 residues long. Trimming cost V 3 bases and J 6 bases, with 18 bases left between them. Per the germline V gene, CDR1 is MNHEY and CDR2 is SMNVEV (reference sequence). CDR3 amino acids: CASSFPPGEVGNEQFF. In DNA, the CDR3 is TGTGCCAGCAGTTTTCCCCCGGGAGAGGTAGGCAATGAGCAGTTCTTC.

This clone was seen just once. The chain couples TRBV19 to TRBJ2-2, with unresolved D. This CDR3 is built from 14 residues. Trimming removed 2 bases at V and 1 base at J, with 5 bases between. Germline V CDR1 and CDR2: LNHDA, SQIVND (reference sequence). Here the CDR3 DNA reads TGTGCCAGTAGTATAAAGCGGAACACCGGGGAGCTGTTTTTT. Its translation is CASSIKRNTGELFF. The full variable domain, with the rest looked up from reference TRBV19 and TRBJ2-2, is DGGITQSPKYLFRKEGQNVTLSCEQNLNHDAMYWYRQDPGQGLRLIYYSQIVNDFQKGDIAEGYSVSREKKESFPLTVTSAQKNPTAFYLCASSIKRNTGELFFGEGSRLTVL.

The genes are TRBV20-1 and TRBJ2-7; tentatively, D is TRBD1 (6 bases). V was cut by 3 bases and J by 3 bases, with 15 bases left in between. The CDR3 has 14 residues. Germline CDR1 and CDR2: DFQATT and SNEGSKA (reference sequence). The CDR3 here is CSASEDRGVYEQYF. CDR3 DNA sequence: TGCAGTGCTAGTGAGGACAGAGGGGTCTACGAGCAGTACTTC.

V gene TRBV4-1 combines with J gene TRBJ2-3, with 10 bases matching TRBD1. The CDR3 runs to 18 residues. Trimming removed 1 base from V and 5 bases from J; junction bases left unmatched: 12. The germline V gene has CDR1 MGHRA and CDR2 YSYEKL. CDR3 region: CASSQGPQRQGARDTQYF. The DNA for the CDR3 is TGCGCCAGCAGCCAAGGACCCCAACGACAGGGGGCGCGAGATACGCAGTATTTT.

The chain joins TRBV18 to TRBJ1-1; D not certain. Trimming removed 3 bases at V and 7 bases at J, with 12 bases between. CDR1 is KGHSH and CDR2 is LQKENI in the germline V gene. The CDR3 runs 13 residues. CDR3 sequence reads: CASSPRVEGEAFF. The DNA for the CDR3 is TGTGCCAGCTCACCGAGGGTTGAGGGTGAAGCTTTCTTT.

The chain employs TRBV7-9 and TRBJ2-4, with D possibly matching TRBD2 (6 bases). Between the trimmed V and J ends, which lost 5 bases and 0 bases, there was a span of 23 bases. The CDR3 runs 19 residues. Germline V gives CDR1 SEHNR, CDR2 FQNEAQ (reference sequence). The CDR3 nucleotides are TGTGCCAGCAGCCCTGAATCCCGACGGGGGATTCTAGCCAAAAACATTCAGTACTTC. This gives the protein CASSPESRRGILAKNIQYF.

This clone was observed a few times. At the DNA level, this CDR3 is encoded by other sequences in the same sample as well. The rearrangement uses TRBV6-5 and TRBJ2-7, with D perhaps TRBD1 (5 bases). V gave up 2 bases and J gave up 4 bases, with 9 bases separating them. The CDR3 spans 13 residues. CDR1 and CDR2 from the germline V gene are MNHEY and SVGAGI. The CDR3 region is CASSYRQGYEQYF. The CDR3 DNA sequence: TGTGCCAGCAGTTACAGGCAGGGTTACGAGCAGTACTTC.

The chain carries TRBV5-1 and TRBJ2-1; 10 positions match TRBD2. Germline loops: CDR1 SGHRS, CDR2 YFSETQ. Unmatched junction bases numbered 5, after V lost 4 bases and J lost 7 bases. The CDR3 is made up of 14 amino acids. This CDR3 reads CASSVRTSGNEQFF. The CDR3 DNA reads as TGCGCCAGCAGCGTTCGGACTAGCGGAAATGAGCAGTTCTTC.

This chain joins TRBV24-1 and TRBJ2-3, with D perhaps TRBD1 (6 bases). The CDR3 length is 12 residues. Trimming stripped 7 bases from V and 7 bases from J, with 11 bases between. Germline V lookup: CDR1 KGHDR, CDR2 SFDVKD. CDR3 nucleotides: TGTGCCACCAGCCCACAGGGTTATACGCAGTATTTT. Amino acids: CATSPQGYTQYF.

The V and J genes are TRBV7-2 and TRBJ2-3, with TRBD2 matching over 12 bases. This CDR3 is built from 16 residues. Per germline, CDR1 SGHTA and CDR2 FQGNSA. The ends lost 5 bases at V and 6 bases at J; junction bases unmatched: 9. CDR3 protein: CASSASSGRAEDTQYF. The CDR3 DNA reads TGTGCCAGCAGCGCATCTAGCGGGAGGGCCGAGGATACGCAGTATTTT.

This chain links TRBV27 with TRBJ2-7, with TRBD2 identical over 11 bases. Looked up from germline, CDR1 is MNHEY and CDR2 is SMNVEV (reference sequence). Trimming at V came to 6 bases and at J to 2 bases, leaving 3 bases not matched to a gene. The length of the CDR3 is 14 residues. CDR3 residues: CASSVAGGTYEQYF. CDR3 nucleotide sequence: TGTGCCAGCAGCGTAGCGGGAGGGACCTACGAGCAGTACTTC.

The chain carries TRBV5-1 and TRBJ1-2; D ambiguous. Deletions cut 4 bases from V and 6 bases from J, with 13 bases between. Germline CDR1 is SGHRS and CDR2 is YFSETQ. CDR3 length: 13 amino acids. This CDR3 reads CASSVDEPDGYTF. In DNA form, the CDR3 reads TGCGCCAGCAGCGTGGACGAGCCCGATGGCTACACCTTC.

This rearrangement joins TRBV28 to TRBJ2-1; D might be TRBD1 (6 bases). The germline gives CDR1 MDHEN, CDR2 SYDVKM. V lost 4 bases, J lost 5 bases, and 12 bases lay in between. The CDR3 totals 14 residues. The CDR3 sequence is CASSSPGQNNEQFF. The CDR3 DNA is TGTGCCAGCAGTTCCCCGGGACAAAACAATGAGCAGTTCTTC.

The chain joins TRBV28 to TRBJ2-1, with 8 bases that match TRBD2. The CDR3 is 16 amino acids. Trimming took 5 bases from V and 5 from J; bases not matched to a gene: 11. Germline lookup yields CDR1 MDHEN and CDR2 SYDVKM. The chain's CDR3 is CASSDTRTSGNNEQFF. The CDR3, as DNA: TGTGCCAGCAGTGACACCAGAACTAGCGGTAACAATGAGCAGTTCTTC.

The chain recombines TRBV7-8 with TRBJ2-1; no clear D gene. The CDR3 totals 16 residues. V gave up 5 bases and J gave up 4 bases, with 18 bases separating them. Germline assignment: CDR1 SGHVS and CDR2 FQNEAQ. The CDR3 coding sequence is TGTGCCAGCAGCCCAACACCTACCGGGTGGTACAATGAGCAGTTCTTC. This sequence encodes CASSPTPTGWYNEQFF. The entire variable domain, with the rest obtained from reference TRBV7-8 and TRBJ2-1, is as follows: GAGVSQSPRYKVAKRGQDVALRCDPISGHVSLFWYQQALGQGPEFLTYFQNEAQLDKSGLPSDRFFAERPEGSVSTLKIQRTQQEDSAVYLCASSPTPTGWYNEQFFGPGTRLTVL.

The chain couples TRBV6-5 to TRBJ2-2, with TRBD2 identical over 7 bases. V lost 5 bases to trimming and J lost 2 bases; unmatched junction nucleotides: 5. This CDR3 spans 15 amino acids. Germline CDR1 reads MNHEY; CDR2 reads SVGAGI. CDR3 residues: CASSQRDYNTGELFF. The CDR3 bases are TGTGCCAGCAGTCAACGGGACTACAACACCGGGGAGCTGTTTTTT.

The chain recombines TRBV5-5 with TRBJ2-2; possible D gene TRBD1, 5 bases. The CDR3 has 15 amino acids. Trimming took 3 bases from V and 4 from J, leaving 13 bases between them. Germline CDR1 and CDR2: SGHKS and YYEKEE (reference sequence). The CDR3 bases are TGTGCCAGCAGCTCTTCGGAAGGGGCCACCGGGGAGCTGTTTTTT. It encodes CASSSSEGATGELFF.

CDR3 loop: CASSRLGDTQYF. CDR3 coding DNA: TGTGCCAGCTCACGACTAGGAGATACGCAGTATTTT. The rearrangement links TRBV18 to TRBJ2-3; D is perhaps TRBD2 (6 bases). The V and J ends lost 4 bases and 5 bases respectively, with 7 bases between them. This CDR3 is 12 amino acids long. Germline assignment: CDR1 KGHSH and CDR2 LQKENI.

This clone was recorded a few times. The genes are TRBV30 and TRBJ1-6; D not resolved. V shed 0 bases and J shed 9 bases, with 12 bases lying between them. CDR1 is GTSNPN and CDR2 is SVGIG in the germline V gene (reference sequence). CDR3 length: 14 amino acids. The CDR3 here is CAWSVYSGSSPLHF. The CDR3, as DNA: TGTGCCTGGAGTGTATACAGCGGGTCTTCACCCCTCCACTTT. The full variable domain, with the rest looked up from reference TRBV30 and TRBJ1-6, is SQTIHQWPATLVQPVGSPLSLECTVEGTSNPNLYWYRQAAGRGLQLLFYSVGIGQISSEVPQNLSASRPQDRQFILSSKKLLLSDSGFYLCAWSVYSGSSPLHFGNGTRLTVT.

V and J are TRBV6-5 and TRBJ1-1; D call uncertain. CDR3 length equals 16 residues. CDR1 and CDR2 from the germline V gene are MNHEY and SVGAGI. V shed 0 bases and J shed 3 bases, with 14 bases lying between them. As DNA, the CDR3 is TGTGCCAGCAGTTACTCGATATTTATGGGAGACACTGAAGCTTTCTTT. Its protein is CASSYSIFMGDTEAFF.

The genes are TRBV7-9 and TRBJ1-2; D is possibly TRBD1 (5 bases). Germline V gives CDR1 SEHNR, CDR2 FQNEAQ (reference sequence). The CDR3 is made up of 18 amino acids. The ends were cut back, 3 bases at V and 0 bases at J, with 20 bases in the middle. CDR3 sequence (DNA): TGTGCCAGCAGCTTTGGGGCACCAGGGCAGGATTCTAACTATGGCTACACCTTC. Translation: CASSFGAPGQDSNYGYTF.

The chain employs TRBV28 and TRBJ2-7; D is possibly TRBD2 (6 bases). The CDR3 loop spans 14 amino acids. CDR1 and CDR2 (germline): MDHEN, SYDVKM. The germline V and J ends were trimmed by 2 bases and 2 bases, with 10 bases remaining between them. The CDR3 sequence: CASSLVPGAYEQYF. The CDR3 DNA reads as TGTGCCAGCAGTTTAGTACCGGGGGCCTACGAGCAGTACTTC.